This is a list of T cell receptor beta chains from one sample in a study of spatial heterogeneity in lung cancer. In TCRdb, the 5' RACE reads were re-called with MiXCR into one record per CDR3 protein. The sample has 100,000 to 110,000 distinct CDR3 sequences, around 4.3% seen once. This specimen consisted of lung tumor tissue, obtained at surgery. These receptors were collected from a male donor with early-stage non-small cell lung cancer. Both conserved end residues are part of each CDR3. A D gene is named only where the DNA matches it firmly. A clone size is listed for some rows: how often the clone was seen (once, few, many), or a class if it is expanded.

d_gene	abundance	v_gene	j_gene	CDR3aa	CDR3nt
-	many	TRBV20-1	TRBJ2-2	CSALRNTGELFF	TGCAGTGCTCTCAGGAACACCGGGGAGCTGTTTTTT
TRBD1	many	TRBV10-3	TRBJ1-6	CAIRGTGGDSPLHF	TGTGCCATCAGGGGAACAGGGGGCGATTCACCCCTCCACTTT
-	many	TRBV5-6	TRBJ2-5	CASSLPTETQYF	TGTGCCAGCAGCTTACCAACCGAGACCCAGTACTTC
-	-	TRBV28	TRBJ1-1	CASSLFWGGEAFF	TGTGCCAGCAGTTTGTTTTGGGGGGGCGAAGCTTTCTTT
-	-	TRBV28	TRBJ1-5	CASTLGRGDESQHF	TGTGCCAGCACCCTTGGAAGGGGCGACGAGTCCCAGCATTTT
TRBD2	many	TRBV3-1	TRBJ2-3	CASSRIMISGRTDTQYF	TGTGCCAGCAGCAGGATCATGATTAGCGGGCGCACAGATACGCAGTATTTT
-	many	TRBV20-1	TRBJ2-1	CCARGNEQFF	TGCTGTGCGAGGGGCAATGAGCAGTTCTTC
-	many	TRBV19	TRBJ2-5	CASSIFQGQTQYF	TGTGCCAGTAGTATTTTTCAGGGTCAGACCCAGTACTTC
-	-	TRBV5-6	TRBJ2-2	CASSFGGTGELFF	TGTGCCAGCAGCTTTGGGGGTACCGGGGAGCTGTTTTTT
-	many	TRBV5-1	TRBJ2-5	CASSSLRQGETQYF	TGCGCCAGCAGCTCACTACGCCAGGGTGAGACCCAGTACTTC
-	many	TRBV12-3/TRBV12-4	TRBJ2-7	CASSPWEAGEQYF	TGTGCCAGCAGTCCCTGGGAAGCGGGCGAGCAGTACTTC
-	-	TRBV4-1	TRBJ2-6	CASSPEPSGANVLTF	TGCGCCAGCAGCCCCGAACCTTCTGGGGCCAACGTCCTGACTTTC
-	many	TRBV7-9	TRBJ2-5	CASSLASGSVRQETQYF	TGTGCCAGCAGCTTAGCGTCAGGTAGCGTCCGCCAAGAGACCCAGTACTTC
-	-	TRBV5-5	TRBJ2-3	CASSLTGGRTDTQYF	TGTGCCAGCAGCTTGACAGGCGGACGCACAGATACGCAGTATTTT
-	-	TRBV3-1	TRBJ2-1	CASSQALAFFYNEQFF	TGTGCCAGCAGCCAAGCTCTAGCTTTCTTCTACAATGAGCAGTTCTTC
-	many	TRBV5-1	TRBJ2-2	CASSLMSPLETGELFF	TGCGCCAGCAGCTTGATGTCCCCTCTAGAGACCGGGGAGCTGTTTTTT
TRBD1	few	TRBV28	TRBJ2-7	CASGDWDRGIF	TGTGCCAGCGGGGACTGGGACAGGGGGATCTTC
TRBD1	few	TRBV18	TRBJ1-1	CASSRGQGSTEAFF	TGTGCCAGCTCACGCGGACAGGGCTCAACTGAAGCTTTCTTT
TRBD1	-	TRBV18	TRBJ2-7	CASSPGTGLYEQYF	TGTGCCAGCTCACCCGGGACAGGACTATACGAGCAGTACTTC
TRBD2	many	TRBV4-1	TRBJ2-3	CASSQVASGSLDTQYF	TGCGCCAGCAGCCAAGTGGCTAGCGGGAGTCTGGATACGCAGTATTTT
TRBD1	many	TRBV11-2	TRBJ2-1	CASSERTGEQFF	TGTGCCAGCAGCGAAAGGACAGGGGAGCAGTTCTTC
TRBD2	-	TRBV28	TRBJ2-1	CASSGLAREGVEQFF	TGTGCCAGCAGTGGACTCGCGCGGGAGGGGGTTGAGCAGTTCTTC
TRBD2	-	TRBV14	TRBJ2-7	CASSHRGVADINYEQYF	TGTGCCAGCAGCCACCGGGGGGTAGCAGACATAAATTACGAGCAGTACTTC
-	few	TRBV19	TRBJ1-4	CASSIGTGQWTNEKLFF	TGTGCCAGTAGTATAGGAACGGGGCAATGGACTAATGAAAAACTGTTTTTT
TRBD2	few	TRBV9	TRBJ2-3	CASSVYGGRAADTQYF	TGTGCCAGCAGCGTATACGGCGGGAGAGCCGCAGATACGCAGTATTTT
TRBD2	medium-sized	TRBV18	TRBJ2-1	CASSPGTSGPHNEQFF	TGTGCCAGCTCACCTGGGACTAGCGGCCCCCACAATGAGCAGTTCTTC
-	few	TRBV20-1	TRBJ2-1	CSARDSRGTVYNEQFF	TGCAGTGCTAGAGATTCCCGCGGGACTGTCTACAATGAGCAGTTCTTC
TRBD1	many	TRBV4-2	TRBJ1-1	CASSQLTGGLLYEAFF	TGTGCCAGCAGCCAATTGACAGGGGGACTCCTCTATGAAGCTTTCTTT
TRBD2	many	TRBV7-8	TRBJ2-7	CASTAGALAGTYEQYF	TGTGCCAGCACCGCCGGCGCGCTAGCGGGTACCTACGAGCAGTACTTC
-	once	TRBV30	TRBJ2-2	CAWSVGGGNTGELFF	TGTGCCTGGAGTGTAGGAGGGGGCAACACCGGGGAGCTGTTTTTT
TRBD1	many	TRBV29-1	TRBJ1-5	CSVTTGDGNQPQHF	TGCAGCGTAACTACAGGGGACGGCAATCAGCCCCAGCATTTT